These T cell receptor beta chains were read from a single sample in a study of blood T cells in healthy people across ages. TCRdb recomputed calls from the 5' RACE reads with MiXCR, one row per CDR3 protein. The sample includes some 1.1 million distinct CDR3 sequences, under 40% seen only once; the top ten take around 13%. The specimen sequenced was blood. The origin of the receptors is a man younger than 30 in good health. Each CDR3 is given with its conserved first and last residue. The D gene is left open where the match is weak. Clone size is given for some rows only: seen once, a few or many times, or a class if the clone is expanded.

J | D | V | size | CDR3 | DNA
TRBJ1-5 | TRBD1 | TRBV20-1 | few | CSAQGQISNQPQHF | TGCAGTGCTCAGGGACAGATTAGCAATCAGCCCCAGCATTTT
TRBJ2-6 | - | TRBV6-2/TRBV6-3 | - | CASSYSRNVLTF | TGTGCCAGCAGTTACAGCAGGAACGTCCTGACTTTC
TRBJ2-4 | - | TRBV4-2 | - | CASSLNSGTATKNIQYF | TGTGCCAGCAGCCTGAACTCCGGGACGGCGACCAAAAACATTCAGTACTTC
TRBJ1-2 | - | TRBV6-5 | - | CASSYSPQENYGYTF | TGTGCCAGCAGTTACTCGCCACAGGAAAACTATGGCTACACCTTC
TRBJ2-1 | TRBD1 | TRBV4-2 | - | CASSQVNRGINEQFF | TGTGCCAGCAGCCAAGTGAACAGGGGTATAAATGAGCAGTTCTTC
TRBJ2-3 | - | TRBV2 | few | CASSDSTGRGRGDTQYF | TGTGCCAGCAGTGACTCGACAGGCAGGGGCAGAGGGGATACGCAGTATTTT
TRBJ2-7 | TRBD1 | TRBV3-1 | - | CASSQGFGTDLSEQYF | TGTGCCAGCAGCCAAGGCTTCGGGACAGATCTTTCCGAGCAGTACTTC
TRBJ2-5 | - | TRBV3-1 | - | CASSQGLWNQETQYF | TGTGCCAGCAGCCAAGGTTTGTGGAACCAAGAGACCCAGTACTTC
TRBJ2-7 | - | TRBV5-1 | - | CASSSEPSEVSYEQYF | TGCGCCAGCAGCTCCGAACCATCGGAAGTCTCCTACGAGCAGTACTTC
TRBJ2-1 | TRBD1 | TRBV5-1 | - | CASSLLGQGANEQFF | TGCGCCAGCAGCTTGCTTGGACAGGGGGCAAATGAGCAGTTCTTC
TRBJ2-1 | TRBD2 | TRBV20-1 | - | CSASMPGLVANEQFF | TGCAGTGCTAGTATGCCGGGACTAGTCGCCAATGAGCAGTTCTTC
TRBJ1-2 | - | TRBV27 | few | CASSSLTHRTDYGYTF | TGTGCCAGCAGTTCCCTCACTCACAGGACAGACTATGGCTACACCTTC
TRBJ1-5 | - | TRBV6-6 | - | CASSYRGPNQPQHF | TGTGCCAGCAGTTATCGAGGGCCCAATCAGCCCCAGCATTTT
TRBJ2-5 | - | TRBV7-2 | few | CASSSSRVQETQYF | TGTGCCAGCAGCTCCTCGCGGGTTCAAGAGACCCAGTACTTC
TRBJ2-7 | - | TRBV30 | - | CAWSTQGPYEQYF | TGTGCCTGGAGCACTCAGGGCCCCTACGAGCAGTACTTC
TRBJ1-2 | TRBD1 | TRBV7-2 | few | CASSPETGRPPNYGYTF | TGTGCCAGCAGCCCAGAGACAGGGCGCCCCCCTAACTATGGCTACACCTTC
TRBJ2-4 | TRBD1 | TRBV5-1 | - | CASSPRGFGNIQYF | TGCGCCAGCAGCCCCAGGGGGTTTGGAAACATTCAGTACTTC
TRBJ1-2 | TRBD1 | TRBV7-9 | - | CASSSGTGHHGYTF | TGTGCCAGCAGCTCCGGGACAGGGCACCATGGCTACACCTTC
TRBJ1-4 | - | TRBV29-1 | - | CSVEETSGKLFF | TGCAGCGTTGAAGAAACAAGCGGAAAACTGTTTTTT
TRBJ2-2 | - | TRBV10-3 | - | CAISAGRDTGELFF | TGTGCCATCAGTGCGGGTAGGGACACCGGGGAACTGTTTTTT
TRBJ1-2 | TRBD1 | TRBV2 | few | CASRRGQNYGYTF | TGTGCCAGCAGGAGGGGGCAGAACTATGGCTACACCTTC
TRBJ1-4 | - | TRBV6-5 | few | CASRGTLTNEKLFF | TGTGCCAGCAGAGGGACGTTAACTAATGAAAAACTGTTTTTT
TRBJ1-5 | TRBD1 | TRBV4-3 | - | CASSQEQGLGQPQHF | TGCGCCAGCAGCCAGGAACAGGGGTTGGGTCAGCCCCAGCATTTT
TRBJ2-3 | TRBD2 | TRBV29-1 | once | CSYPTAGGTQYF | TGCAGCTACCCTACCGCGGGGGGTACGCAGTATTTT
TRBJ1-2 | TRBD1 | TRBV10-3 | many | CAITGTDDGYTF | TGTGCCATCACCGGGACAGACGATGGCTACACCTTC
TRBJ2-5 | - | TRBV28 | - | CASRRPGAGLQETQYF | TGTGCCAGCAGGCGACCAGGCGCGGGACTTCAAGAGACCCAGTACTTC
TRBJ2-7 | TRBD2 | TRBV20-1 | few | CSARLAGGPYEQYF | TGCAGTGCTCGGCTAGCGGGGGGCCCCTACGAGCAGTACTTC
TRBJ1-3 | - | TRBV5-5 | - | CASSDRSGNTIYF | TGTGCCAGCAGCGACCGCTCTGGAAACACCATATATTTT
TRBJ1-2 | - | TRBV7-2 | - | CASSQLGGSGYTF | TGTGCCAGCAGCCAACTGGGCGGGTCAGGCTACACCTTC
TRBJ2-2 | TRBD1 | TRBV9 | - | CASSHHRDRGSTGELFF | TGTGCCAGCAGCCATCACCGGGACAGGGGGAGCACCGGGGAGCTGTTTTTT
TRBJ1-4 | - | TRBV9 | many | CASSGAAGGEDEKLFF | TGTGCCAGCAGCGGGGCGGCGGGGGGCGAGGATGAAAAACTGTTTTTT
TRBJ2-3 | - | TRBV20-1 | few | CSADRDSSTDTQYF | TGCAGTGCCGACAGGGACTCTAGCACAGATACGCAGTATTTT
TRBJ1-4 | TRBD1 | TRBV7-9 | few | CASSPNNPDRGEATNEKLFF | TGTGCCAGCAGCCCTAATAATCCTGACAGGGGGGAAGCAACTAATGAAAAACTGTTTTTT
TRBJ1-5 | - | TRBV12-3/TRBV12-4 | few | CASRESNQPQHF | TGTGCCAGCAGGGAAAGCAATCAGCCCCAGCATTTT
TRBJ1-4 | - | TRBV5-1 | few | CASSLRGSRPNEKLFF | TGCGCCAGCAGCTTGCGGGGGTCAAGGCCGAATGAAAAACTGTTTTTT
TRBJ1-2 | - | TRBV4-1 | - | CASTESPRREYGYTF | TGCGCCAGCACCGAAAGCCCCAGGCGGGAGTATGGCTACACCTTC
TRBJ2-3 | - | TRBV9 | - | CASSAVGFTDTQYF | TGTGCCAGCAGCGCCGTAGGATTCACAGATACGCAGTATTTT
TRBJ1-2 | TRBD1 | TRBV7-2 | few | CASSLIGTGVGYTF | TGTGCCAGCAGCTTAATAGGGACAGGGGTTGGCTACACCTTC
TRBJ1-2 | TRBD1 | TRBV20-1 | - | CSARDWGGQVVNYGYTF | TGCAGTGCTAGAGACTGGGGGGGACAGGTCGTGAACTATGGCTACACCTTC
TRBJ2-7 | TRBD2 | TRBV20-1 | - | CSATLAGVSYNEQYF | TGCAGTGCCACACTAGCGGGGGTTTCCTACAATGAGCAGTACTTC
TRBJ2-2 | TRBD2 | TRBV20-1 | - | CSARVAGHTNTGELFF | TGCAGTGCTAGAGTAGCGGGACACACGAACACCGGGGAGCTGTTTTTT
TRBJ1-4 | - | TRBV20-1 | few | CSAQGRANEKLFF | TGCAGTGCGCAGGGGAGGGCTAATGAAAAACTGTTTTTT
TRBJ2-1 | - | TRBV11-1 | - | CASSLGRLYNEQFF | TGTGCCAGCAGCTTAGGTAGGCTCTACAATGAGCAGTTCTTC
TRBJ1-2 | - | TRBV13 | - | CASSLGGKRDYGYTF | TGTGCCAGCAGCTTAGGCGGTAAAAGGGACTATGGCTACACCTTC
TRBJ2-1 | - | TRBV2 | - | CASRNTGFNEQFF | TGTGCCAGCAGGAACACAGGGTTCAATGAGCAGTTCTTC
TRBJ1-1 | - | TRBV29-1 | - | CSVRGLRLEAFF | TGCAGCGTGAGGGGCCTGCGTCTGGAAGCTTTCTTT
TRBJ2-5 | TRBD2 | TRBV27 | - | CASRETSGTYWAETQYF | TGTGCCAGCAGAGAGACTAGCGGGACTTACTGGGCGGAGACCCAGTACTTC
TRBJ2-5 | - | TRBV4-3 | - | CASSQAGRRGPETQYF | TGCGCCAGCAGCCAAGCGGGCCGCAGGGGTCCAGAGACCCAGTACTTC
TRBJ2-1 | - | TRBV29-1 | few | CSVEKGWGGDEQFF | TGCAGCGTTGAAAAGGGTTGGGGGGGCGATGAGCAGTTCTTC
TRBJ2-7 | TRBD1 | TRBV7-8 | few | CASSLWTGLYNEQYF | TGTGCCAGCAGCCTATGGACAGGGTTGTACAATGAGCAGTACTTC
TRBJ1-1 | - | TRBV25-1 | few | CASRPDLPSGTEAFF | TGTGCCAGCAGGCCGGACCTACCCTCGGGGACTGAAGCTTTCTTT
TRBJ2-1 | TRBD2 | TRBV6-2/TRBV6-3 | - | CASRLSLAGGVNEQFF | TGTGCCAGCAGACTCTCTCTAGCGGGGGGAGTCAATGAGCAGTTCTTC
TRBJ2-5 | - | TRBV20-1 | - | CSARSEEQYF | TGCAGTGCCCGGAGCGAGGAGCAGTACTTC
TRBJ2-3 | - | TRBV25-1 | - | CAGTRRGESTDTQYF | TGTGCCGGCACCAGAAGGGGGGAAAGCACGGATACGCAGTATTTT
TRBJ2-5 | - | TRBV12-3/TRBV12-4 | - | CASSFEAAQETQYF | TGTGCCAGCAGTTTTGAGGCAGCTCAAGAGACCCAGTACTTC
TRBJ1-4 | - | TRBV20-1 | few | CSAEVGATNEKLFF | TGCAGTGCGGAAGTGGGCGCAACTAATGAAAAACTGTTTTTT
TRBJ2-4 | - | TRBV4-3 | - | CASGHETDTEQYF | TGCGCCAGCGGCCACGAAACCGACACAGAGCAGTACTTC